This T cell receptor beta chain was identified in a study of blood T cell repertoires in COVID-19. Original analysis: Estimates of nucleated cell counts were drawn from the amplification of reference gene primers. Assay: immunoSEQ multiplex PCR; the TCRdb copy retains only in-frame clones and omits some. From that table come the V and J calls and clone size; the DNA was used to work out D and trimming. The sample has over 150,000 clones; around 83% are singletons. This CDR3 has 12 amino acids. Per the germline V gene, CDR1 is SGHAT and CDR2 is FQNNGV. The V end lost 5 bases, the J end lost 11 bases, and 15 bases lay between the germline ends.

The TCR originated in a woman aged 60-70 years with COVID-19, enrolled during active disease. What was sequenced was peripheral blood. This chain uses TRBV11-2 with TRBJ1-2; no firm D call. The CDR3 loop reads CASSHGLLGYTF. The CDR3 DNA follows: TGTGCCAGCAGCCACGGGTTATTGGGTTACACCTTC.